At least ten counts were recorded for the clone carrying this TCR beta chain. Its antigen is not identified. A multiplex PCR was run with 60 Vbeta primers and 13 Jbeta primers. The method was immunoSEQ multiplex PCR; TCRdb's version includes in-frame clones alone and lacks a portion of them. The data hold 100,000 to 150,000 clones, with around two thirds observed a single time. The data are from a study of cytomegalovirus exposure and HLA in healthy donors. In the study overall: Of a few hundred genotyped donors, 81% grouped in the Caucasian-associated ancestry cluster. Overall study findings and caveats: Later analysis associated a missense DCLRE1C variant with TCR beta V- and J-gene trimming. Later analysis showed TCR association rates varying by HLA locus, highest for DRB1 and lowest for HLA-C. HLA-A and HLA-B allele assignments for most subjects were reportedly predicted accurately using TCR beta sequences.

V lost 3 bases and J lost 3; bases outside the gene matches: 4. CDR3 length: 14 amino acids. Germline V CDR1 and CDR2: SNHLY, FYNNEI. The V call is TRBV2, the J call TRBJ1-2; 7 nucleotides agree with TRBD1. What was sequenced was PBMCs. This TCR was sampled from a woman between 40 and 50 years old in good health and CMV-seronegative. The CDR3 loop is CASSDSQGDYGYTF. The CDR3 region has the DNA TGTGCCAGCAGTGATTCGCAGGGGGACTATGGCTACACCTTC. Full variable domain (missing parts from reference TRBV2 and TRBJ1-2): EPEVTQTPSHQVTQMGQEVILRCVPISNHLYFYWYRQILGQKVEFLVSFYNNEISEKSEIFDDQFSVERPDGSNFTLKIRSTKLEDSAMYFCASSDSQGDYGYTFGSGTRLTVV.